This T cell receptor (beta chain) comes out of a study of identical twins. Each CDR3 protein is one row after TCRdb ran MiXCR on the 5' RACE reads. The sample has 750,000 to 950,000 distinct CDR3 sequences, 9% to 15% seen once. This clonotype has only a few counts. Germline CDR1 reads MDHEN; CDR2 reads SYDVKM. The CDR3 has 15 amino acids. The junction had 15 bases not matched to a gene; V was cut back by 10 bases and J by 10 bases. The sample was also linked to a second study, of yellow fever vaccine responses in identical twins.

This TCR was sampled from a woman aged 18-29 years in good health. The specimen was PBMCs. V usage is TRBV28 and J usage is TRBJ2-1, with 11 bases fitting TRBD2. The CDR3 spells CATDSGSGRAWEQFF. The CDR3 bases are TGTGCCACGGATAGTGGTAGCGGGAGGGCCTGGGAGCAGTTCTTC.